This entry lists 23 T cell receptor beta chains sequenced from one sample in a study of shared clonotypes between healthy human individuals. This table comes from immunoSEQ multiplex PCR, and its TCRdb copy is limited to in-frame clones, with some not included. The data show about 1.5 million clones, around 97% seen once. Sequences were obtained from naive CD4+ T cells sorted from blood. As to subset: CD45RA+ positively selected. The origin of the receptors is a man aged 25 to 45 in good health.

On this clone: This sample includes further DNA sequences coding for the same CDR3. This chain joins TRBV25-1 and TRBJ1-2; TRBD1 is a possible D gene (5 bases). This CDR3 contains 12 residues. Germline loops: CDR1 MGHDK, CDR2 SYGVNS. Trimming pared 2 bases from V and 5 bases from J, leaving 6 bases between. CDR3 region: CASSEAGYGYTF. CDR3 nucleotides: TGTGCCAGCAGTGAAGCAGGGTATGGCTACACCTTC.

CDR3 loop: CASSLSLTYEQYF. The CDR3 DNA follows: TGTGCCAGCAGCTTATCCCTAACCTACGAGCAGTACTTC. This chain connects TRBV7-9 to TRBJ2-7; D is unclear. CDR1 and CDR2 (germline): SEHNR, FQNEAQ (reference sequence). The germline V and J ends were trimmed by 2 bases and 2 bases, with 7 bases remaining between them. The CDR3 spans 13 residues.

The J gene is TRBJ2-7, the V gene TRBV11-3; D gene ambiguous. V lost 0 bases and J lost 7, with 10 bases in between. CDR1 is SGHNT, CDR2 YENEEA, per germline. The CDR3 has 13 residues. The CDR3 loop reads CASSLDSLSEQYF. The CDR3 DNA follows: TGTGCCAGCAGCTTAGACAGCTTATCTGAGCAGTACTTC.

This chain uses TRBV28 with TRBJ2-2; tentative D call: TRBD2 (6 bases). V lost 9 bases and J 1 base, leaving 9 bases between the germline ends. Germline CDR1 reads MDHEN; CDR2 reads SYDVKM. This CDR3 region has 13 residues. Here the CDR3 DNA reads TGTGCCAGTCAGGAGGGGAACACCGGGGAGCTGTTTTTT. Translated, it gives CASQEGNTGELFF.

V is TRBV2 and J is TRBJ2-3, with 8 bases fitting TRBD1. The V gene end was trimmed by 5 bases and the J gene end by 2 bases; junction bases not matched to a gene: 6. Per germline, CDR1 SNHLY and CDR2 FYNNEI. This CDR3 region has 15 residues. The CDR3 spells CASSPTGGTTDTQYF. In DNA, the CDR3 is TGTGCCAGCAGTCCCACAGGGGGGACCACAGATACGCAGTATTTT.

This clone was seen more than once but under ten times. The chain employs TRBV6-6 and TRBJ2-2, with TRBD1 matching over 9 bases. Germline loops: CDR1 MNHNY, CDR2 SVGAGI (reference sequence). CDR3 length equals 14 residues. The ends lost 8 bases at V and 3 bases at J; junction bases unmatched: 4. The CDR3 coding sequence is TGTGCCAGCCACAGGGGGCGCGACACCGGGGAGCTGTTTTTT. It encodes CASHRGRDTGELFF.

V gene TRBV7-9 combines with J gene TRBJ2-7; 9 bases fit TRBD2. The junction had 11 bases not matched to a gene; V was cut back by 4 bases and J by 1 base. The CDR3 runs to 17 residues. Germline V gives CDR1 SEHNR, CDR2 FQNEAQ (reference sequence). The CDR3 loop reads CASSSMGTSRPSYEQYF. CDR3 sequence (DNA): TGTGCCAGCAGCTCGATGGGGACTAGCAGACCATCCTACGAGCAGTACTTC. The variable domain in full, completed from reference TRBV7-9 and TRBJ2-7, reads DTGVSQNPRHKITKRGQNVTFRCDPISEHNRLYWYRQTLGQGPEFLTYFQNEAQLEKSRLLSDRFSAERPKGSFSTLEIQRTEQGDSAMYLCASSSMGTSRPSYEQYFGPGTRLTVT.

Concerning this clone itself: The sample carries other DNA sequences with the same CDR3. This chain connects TRBV7-2 to TRBJ2-1; the D gene is possibly TRBD2 (5 bases). This CDR3 spans 13 amino acids. V lost 4 bases and J 4 bases, leaving 8 bases between the germline ends. The germline V gene has CDR1 SGHTA and CDR2 FQGNSA. CDR3 sequence: CASSSRRYNEQFF. In DNA form, the CDR3 reads TGTGCCAGCAGCTCTCGGAGGTACAATGAGCAGTTCTTC.

The chain links TRBV29-1 to TRBJ2-7, with 7 bases matching TRBD1. This CDR3 comprises 17 residues. The J segment lost 1 base and the V segment lost 1 base, leaving 13 bases of the junction unmatched. Germline CDR1 SQVTM, CDR2 ANQGSEA. Here the CDR3 reads CSVEVIRRTGISYEQYF. In DNA, the CDR3 is TGCAGCGTTGAAGTTATAAGGCGGACAGGAATTTCCTACGAGCAGTACTTC.

The J gene is TRBJ1-1, the V gene TRBV5-5; TRBD1 might be the D (6 bases). Germline CDR1 is SGHKS and CDR2 is YYEKEE (reference sequence). There are 14 residues in the CDR3. V was trimmed by 6 bases and J by 3 bases, leaving 15 bases between them. This chain's CDR3 is CASNIGGRDTEAFF. CDR3 coding DNA: TGTGCCAGCAACATAGGGGGGAGGGACACTGAAGCTTTCTTT.

J is TRBJ2-2 and V is TRBV5-1; D remains unclear. Between the trimmed V and J ends, which lost 0 bases and 0 bases, there was a span of 6 bases. The CDR3 contains 15 residues. Germline V gene lookup returns CDR1 SGHRS and CDR2 YFSETQ. The CDR3 sequence is CASSLDAANTGELFF. In nucleotides, the CDR3 is TGCGCCAGCAGCTTGGACGCCGCGAACACCGGGGAGCTGTTTTTT.

V and J are TRBV29-1 and TRBJ2-4, with D hard to call. V was clipped by 5 bases and J by 7 bases, with 15 bases between them. The CDR3 is made up of 13 amino acids. Germline V gives CDR1 SQVTM, CDR2 ANQGSEA. The CDR3 bases are TGCAGCGTTTTAGTTTCAGGACGGAACATTCAGTACTTC. Its translation is CSVLVSGRNIQYF.

The chain uses TRBV4-1 and TRBJ1-2; D unclear. The CDR3 runs to 15 residues. The V end was cut by 0 bases, the J end by 2 bases, with 10 bases between. Germline CDR1 MGHRA, CDR2 YSYEKL. CDR3 region: CASSQDPAGNYGYTF. The CDR3 nucleotides are TGCGCCAGCAGCCAAGACCCAGCCGGGAACTATGGCTACACCTTC.

This clone was seen a single time. The chain links TRBV4-2 to TRBJ1-4; the D gene is possibly TRBD1 (6 bases). The CDR3 has 16 amino acids. V was pared by 2 bases and J by 4 bases, with 14 bases between. Germline CDR1 reads LGHNA; CDR2 reads YNFKEQ. CDR3 sequence reads: CASSQSFRGRNEKLFF. DNA for the CDR3: TGTGCCAGCAGCCAATCATTCAGGGGCCGTAATGAAAAACTGTTTTTT.

This clone was seen a single time. The chain is built from TRBV27 and TRBJ2-7; 7 nucleotides align to TRBD1. J lost 3 bases, V lost 4 bases, and 12 bases had no gene match. The CDR3 sequence is 16 residues long. Germline V CDR1 and CDR2: MNHEY, SMNVEV (reference sequence). Here the CDR3 reads CASSSNLGQIHYEQYF. CDR3 coding DNA: TGTGCCAGCAGTTCTAACCTGGGACAGATTCACTACGAGCAGTACTTC.

Concerning this clone: Other DNA sequences in the same sample also yield this CDR3. This chain uses TRBV5-8 with TRBJ2-2; D possibly corresponds to TRBD1 (5 bases). The V end lost 0 bases, the J end lost 1 base, and 7 bases lay between the germline ends. This CDR3 spans 15 amino acids. CDR1 and CDR2 (germline): SGHTS, YDEGEE. This CDR3 reads CASSLGGRNTGELFF. The CDR3 DNA is TGTGCCAGCAGCTTGGGGGGCAGGAACACCGGGGAGCTGTTTTTT.

The J gene is TRBJ2-5, the V gene TRBV5-6; 11 bases agree with TRBD2. The CDR3 is 17 residues long. The junction had 8 bases not matched to a gene; V was cut back by 4 bases and J by 0 bases. From germline, CDR1 is SGHDT and CDR2 YYEEEE. The CDR3 DNA follows: TGTGCCAGCAGCCCGCTGGGACTAGCGGAAAACCAAGAGACCCAGTACTTC. Its protein is CASSPLGLAENQETQYF.

J is TRBJ2-1 and V is TRBV19; no definite D call. This CDR3 comprises 12 residues. Germline V CDR1 and CDR2: LNHDA, SQIVND (reference sequence). Trimming cost V 5 bases and J 4 bases, with 6 bases left between them. This CDR3 is CASSWLYNEQFF. CDR3 coding DNA: TGTGCCAGTAGTTGGCTGTACAATGAGCAGTTCTTC.

This chain links TRBV7-2 with TRBJ2-3, with D tentatively TRBD1 (5 bases). V gave up 1 base and J gave up 4 bases, with 6 bases separating them. CDR3 size: 13 residues. Germline CDR1 is SGHTA and CDR2 is FQGNSA. CDR3 bases: TGTGCCAGCAGCTTAGGACAGCCAGATACGCAGTATTTT. The encoded protein is CASSLGQPDTQYF.

The chain couples TRBV30 to TRBJ2-7; no definite D call. The CDR3 spans 13 residues. CDR1 is GTSNPN, CDR2 SVGIG, per germline (reference sequence). V gave up 2 bases and J gave up 3 bases, with 11 bases separating them. The CDR3 reads CAWSSDGFYEQYF. Here the CDR3 DNA reads TGTGCCTGGAGTTCTGACGGGTTCTACGAGCAGTACTTC.

The chain recombines TRBV27 with TRBJ1-2; tentatively, D is TRBD1 (6 bases). This CDR3 is 16 amino acids long. V dropped 5 bases and J dropped 4 bases, with 20 bases sitting between them. Germline CDR1 reads MNHEY; CDR2 reads SMNVEV (reference sequence). The CDR3 DNA reads TGTGCCAGCAGTACTACGACAGGCCTGGGAAGCTATGGCTACACCTTC. Amino acid sequence: CASSTTTGLGSYGYTF.

The rearrangement links TRBV27 to TRBJ2-7; 9 bases are a match to TRBD1. CDR1 is MNHEY, CDR2 SMNVEV, per germline (reference sequence). Trimming removed 6 bases from V and 2 bases from J; junction bases left unmatched: 8. CDR3 length: 15 amino acids. Written as DNA, the CDR3 is TGTGCCAGCAGGAAGGGACAGGGTTTTCCCTACGAGCAGTACTTC. This translates into CASRKGQGFPYEQYF.

This rearrangement joins TRBV11-2 to TRBJ2-1, with TRBD1 matching 7 bases. Trimming at V came to 5 bases and at J to 8 bases, leaving 6 bases not matched to a gene. CDR1 SGHAT and CDR2 FQNNGV come from the germline V gene. This CDR3 spans 13 amino acids. This chain's CDR3 is CASSQTGTDEQFF. Written as DNA, the CDR3 is TGTGCCAGCAGCCAGACAGGGACGGATGAGCAGTTCTTC.